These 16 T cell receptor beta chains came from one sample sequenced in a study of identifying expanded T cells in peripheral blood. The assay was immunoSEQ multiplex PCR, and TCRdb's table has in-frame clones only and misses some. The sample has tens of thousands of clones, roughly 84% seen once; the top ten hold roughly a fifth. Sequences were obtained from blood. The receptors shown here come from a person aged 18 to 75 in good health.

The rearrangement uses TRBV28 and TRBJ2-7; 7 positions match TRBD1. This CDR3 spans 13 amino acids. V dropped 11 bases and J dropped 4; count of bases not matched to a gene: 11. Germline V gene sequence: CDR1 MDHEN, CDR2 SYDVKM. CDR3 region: CALREEGAYEQYF. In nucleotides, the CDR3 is TGTGCCTTAAGGGAAGAGGGGGCTTACGAGCAGTACTTC.

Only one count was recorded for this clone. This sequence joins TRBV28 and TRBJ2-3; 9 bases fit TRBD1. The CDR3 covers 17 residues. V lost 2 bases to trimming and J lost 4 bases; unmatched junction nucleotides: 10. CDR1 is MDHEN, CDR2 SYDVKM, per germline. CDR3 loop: CASSLGTGRFRPDTQYF. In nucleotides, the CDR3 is TGTGCCAGCAGTTTAGGGACAGGGAGGTTCCGGCCAGATACGCAGTATTTT.

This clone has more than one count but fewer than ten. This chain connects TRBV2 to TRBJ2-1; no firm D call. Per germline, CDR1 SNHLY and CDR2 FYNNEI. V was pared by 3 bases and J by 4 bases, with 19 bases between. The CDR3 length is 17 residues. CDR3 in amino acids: CASSEWPPTSLYNEQFF. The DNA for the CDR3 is TGTGCCAGCAGTGAGTGGCCACCAACTTCCCTATACAATGAGCAGTTCTTC.

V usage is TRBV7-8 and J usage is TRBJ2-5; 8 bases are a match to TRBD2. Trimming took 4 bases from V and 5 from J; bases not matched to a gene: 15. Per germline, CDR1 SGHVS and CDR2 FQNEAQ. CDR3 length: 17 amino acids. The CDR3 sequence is CASSSTTWLAGGETQYF. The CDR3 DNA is TGTGCCAGCAGCTCGACGACATGGCTAGCGGGTGGGGAGACCCAGTACTTC.

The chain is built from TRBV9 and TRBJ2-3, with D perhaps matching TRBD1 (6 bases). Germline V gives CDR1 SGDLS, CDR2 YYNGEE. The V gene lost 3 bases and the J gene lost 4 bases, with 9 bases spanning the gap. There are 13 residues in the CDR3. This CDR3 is CASSGHRADTQYF. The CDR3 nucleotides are TGTGCCAGCAGCGGACACAGGGCAGATACGCAGTATTTT.

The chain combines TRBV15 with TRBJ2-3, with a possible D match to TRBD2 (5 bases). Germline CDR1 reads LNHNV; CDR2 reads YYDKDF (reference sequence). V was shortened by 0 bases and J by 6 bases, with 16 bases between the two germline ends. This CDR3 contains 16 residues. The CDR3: CATSRDDRGKSDTQYF. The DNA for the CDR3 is TGTGCCACCAGCAGAGATGATCGGGGAAAAAGCGATACGCAGTATTTT.

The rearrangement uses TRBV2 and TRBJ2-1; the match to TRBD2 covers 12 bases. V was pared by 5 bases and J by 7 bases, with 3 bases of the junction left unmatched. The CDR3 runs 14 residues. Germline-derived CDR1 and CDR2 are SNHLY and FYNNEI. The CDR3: CASSRGTSGNEQFF. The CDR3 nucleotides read TGTGCCAGCAGTCGAGGGACTAGCGGGAATGAGCAGTTCTTC.

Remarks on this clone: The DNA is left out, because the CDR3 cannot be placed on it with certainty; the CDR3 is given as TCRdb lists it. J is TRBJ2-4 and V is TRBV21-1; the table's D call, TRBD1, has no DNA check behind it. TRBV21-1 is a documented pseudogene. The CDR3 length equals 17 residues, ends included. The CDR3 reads CASSSPFAEGAKNIQYF.

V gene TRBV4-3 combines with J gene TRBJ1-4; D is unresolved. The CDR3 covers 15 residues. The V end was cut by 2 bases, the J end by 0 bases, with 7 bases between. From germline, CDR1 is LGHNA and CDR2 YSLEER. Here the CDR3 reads CASSQTAATNEKLFF. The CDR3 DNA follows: TGCGCCAGCAGCCAAACAGCCGCAACTAATGAAAAACTGTTTTTT.

As DNA, the CDR3 is TGTGCCAGCAGCGGACAGGGGAGCCAGGACTATGGCTACACCTTC. Translation gives CASSGQGSQDYGYTF. The rearrangement links TRBV7-2 to TRBJ1-2; 9 bases fit TRBD1. CDR1 SGHTA and CDR2 FQGNSA come from the germline V gene. The ends lost 5 bases at V and 3 bases at J; junction bases unmatched: 7. This CDR3 has 15 residues.

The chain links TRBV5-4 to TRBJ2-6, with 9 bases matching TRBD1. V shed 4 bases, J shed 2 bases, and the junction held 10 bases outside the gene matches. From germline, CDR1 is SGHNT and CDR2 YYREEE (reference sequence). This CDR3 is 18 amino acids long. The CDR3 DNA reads TGTGCCAGCAGCAGAACAGGGGGCGAGGTCGCTGGGGCCAACGTCCTGACTTTC. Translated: CASSRTGGEVAGANVLTF.

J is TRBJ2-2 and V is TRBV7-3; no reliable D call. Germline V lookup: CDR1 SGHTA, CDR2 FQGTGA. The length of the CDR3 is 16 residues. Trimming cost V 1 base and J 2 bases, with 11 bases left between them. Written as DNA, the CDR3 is TGTGCCAGCAGCTTAATAGGCGGAACAAACACCGGGGAGCTGTTTTTT. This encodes CASSLIGGTNTGELFF.

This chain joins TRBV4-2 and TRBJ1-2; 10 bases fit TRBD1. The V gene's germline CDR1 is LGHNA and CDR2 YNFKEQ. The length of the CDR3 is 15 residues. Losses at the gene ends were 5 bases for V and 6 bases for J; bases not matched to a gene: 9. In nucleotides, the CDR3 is TGTGCCAGCAGCGCGGGACAGGGGATGGCTAATGGCTACACCTTC. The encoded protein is CASSAGQGMANGYTF.

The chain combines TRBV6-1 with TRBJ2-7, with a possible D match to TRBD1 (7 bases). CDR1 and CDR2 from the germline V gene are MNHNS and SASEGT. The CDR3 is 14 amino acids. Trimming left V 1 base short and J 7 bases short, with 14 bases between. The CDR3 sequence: CASSEGQGLGEQYF. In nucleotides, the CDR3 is TGTGCCAGCAGTGAAGGACAGGGACTTGGTGAGCAGTACTTC.

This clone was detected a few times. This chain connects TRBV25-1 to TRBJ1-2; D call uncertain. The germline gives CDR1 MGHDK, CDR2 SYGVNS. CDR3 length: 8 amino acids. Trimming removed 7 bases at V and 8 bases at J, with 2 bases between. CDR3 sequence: CASTGYTF. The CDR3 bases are TGTGCCAGCACAGGCTACACCTTC.

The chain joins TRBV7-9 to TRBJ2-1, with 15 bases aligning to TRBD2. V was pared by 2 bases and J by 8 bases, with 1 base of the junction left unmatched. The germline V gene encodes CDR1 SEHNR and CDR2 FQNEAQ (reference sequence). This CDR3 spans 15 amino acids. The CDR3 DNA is TGTGCCAGCAGCTTAAGGACTAGCGGGGGGGATGAGCAGTTCTTC. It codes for CASSLRTSGGDEQFF.